Listed below are T cell receptor beta chains from one sample, sequenced in a study of T cells in Graves' hyperthyroidism and ophthalmopathy. TCRdb passed the multiplex PCR reads through MiXCR, listing each CDR3 protein once. Of hundreds of thousands of distinct CDR3 sequences detected, 13% to 15% appear once; the ten largest clones hold approximately 12%. Sequences were obtained from blood. Receptor source: a woman between 45 and 65 years old with Graves' ophthalmopathy. Both conserved end residues are part of each CDR3. A D gene is named only where the DNA matches it firmly. Rows give clone size only sometimes, using once, few, many, or a class for an expanded clone.

clone_size | j_call | v_call | d_call | cdr3_aa | cdr3_nt
many | TRBJ2-1 | TRBV28 | - | CASQTDTYNEQFF | TGTGCCAGCCAGACAGATACCTACAATGAGCAGTTCTTC
- | TRBJ2-3 | TRBV6-1 | TRBD2 | CASSEARIAGGPDTQYF | TGTGCCAGCAGTGAAGCTAGGATAGCGGGAGGGCCGGATACGCAGTATTTT
- | TRBJ1-4 | TRBV6-1 | - | CASSGRTSYEKLFF | TGTGCCAGCAGTGGTCGGACATCGTATGAAAAACTGTTTTTT
few | TRBJ2-1 | TRBV5-6 | TRBD2 | CASSLRTSGRAVSYNEQFF | TGTGCCAGCAGCTTGAGGACTAGCGGGAGGGCGGTCTCCTACAATGAGCAGTTCTTC
many | TRBJ2-2 | TRBV11-2 | TRBD2 | CASTWTSGRTGELFF | TGTGCCAGCACCTGGACTAGCGGGAGAACCGGGGAGCTGTTTTTT
many | TRBJ2-2 | TRBV9 | TRBD2 | CASSASGTLANTGELFF | TGTGCCAGCAGTGCTAGCGGAACCCTCGCGAACACCGGGGAGCTGTTTTTT
few | TRBJ2-2 | TRBV18 | TRBD2 | CASSPRGLAGGHNTGELFF | TGTGCCAGCTCACCAAGGGGACTAGCGGGAGGCCATAACACCGGGGAGCTGTTTTTT
many | TRBJ2-5 | TRBV9 | - | CASSPMGGQETQYF | TGTGCCAGCAGCCCAATGGGCGGCCAAGAGACCCAGTACTTC
few | TRBJ1-2 | TRBV15 | TRBD1 | CATSRDGTGAFYGYTF | TGTGCCACCAGCAGAGATGGGACAGGGGCCTTTTATGGCTACACCTTC
many | TRBJ2-7 | TRBV29-1 | TRBD2 | CSVDVAGVYEQYF | TGCAGCGTTGATGTAGCGGGAGTGTACGAGCAGTACTTC
many | TRBJ2-2 | TRBV13 | - | CASRSPSNTGELFF | TGTGCCAGCAGATCGCCTTCGAACACCGGGGAGCTGTTTTTT
many | TRBJ2-4 | TRBV20-1 | - | CSAEPGHHPLAKNIQYF | TGCAGTGCTGAGCCGGGACACCATCCCCTAGCCAAAAACATTCAGTACTTC
few | TRBJ1-6 | TRBV5-1 | TRBD1 | CASSLGGQGNSPLHF | TGCGCCAGCAGCTTGGGTGGACAGGGCAACTCACCCCTCCACTTT
- | TRBJ2-1 | TRBV14 | - | CASSKTTEQFF | TGTGCCAGCAGCAAGACTACGGAGCAGTTCTTC
many | TRBJ2-1 | TRBV30 | - | CAWSVLAAASYNEQFF | TGTGCCTGGAGTGTTTTAGCGGCGGCCTCCTACAATGAGCAGTTCTTC
many | TRBJ2-3 | TRBV28 | TRBD2 | CASSPSQAGRTDTQYF | TGTGCCAGCAGTCCCTCCCAAGCGGGGCGCACAGATACGCAGTATTTT
- | TRBJ2-7 | TRBV5-4 | - | CASSLRAGSGSYEQYF | TGTGCCAGCAGCTTGCGGGCGGGATCTGGTTCCTACGAGCAGTACTTC
many | TRBJ1-1 | TRBV2 | - | CASSERGLTEAFF | TGTGCCAGCAGTGAGCGGGGATTAACTGAAGCTTTCTTT
many | TRBJ2-3 | TRBV7-9 | - | CASSLAGRELSTDTQYF | TGTGCCAGCAGCTTAGCGGGTCGGGAGTTGAGCACAGATACGCAGTATTTT
many | TRBJ2-7 | TRBV28 | - | CASRRTYEQYF | TGTGCCAGCAGACGGACCTACGAGCAGTACTTC
- | TRBJ2-3 | TRBV20-1 | - | CSAPAGREGTDTQYF | TGCAGTGCTCCGGCCGGAAGGGAAGGCACAGATACGCAGTATTTT
many | TRBJ2-7 | TRBV6-2/TRBV6-3 | TRBD1 | CASSYPVQGAIPYEQYF | TGTGCCAGCAGTTACCCCGTACAGGGGGCGATTCCATACGAGCAGTACTTC
many | TRBJ1-1 | TRBV11-3 | TRBD1 | CASSRRQGVTEAFF | TGTGCCAGCAGCCGAAGACAGGGGGTCACTGAAGCTTTCTTT
many | TRBJ1-2 | TRBV12-5 | - | CASGPDLRGDYGYTF | TGTGCTAGTGGTCCCGACCTGAGAGGGGACTATGGCTACACCTTC
many | TRBJ2-1 | TRBV6-1 | - | CASSEVGIYNEQFF | TGTGCCAGCAGTGAGGTTGGGATCTACAATGAGCAGTTCTTC
many | TRBJ2-5 | TRBV12-3/TRBV12-4 | - | CASSPARVPSATQYF | TGTGCCAGCAGTCCCGCGAGGGTTCCCTCGGCGACCCAGTACTTC
- | TRBJ2-3 | TRBV6-2/TRBV6-3 | TRBD2 | CASSSGSPHTDTQYF | TGTGCCAGCAGTAGCGGGAGTCCCCACACAGATACGCAGTATTTT
many | TRBJ2-7 | TRBV7-2 | - | CASSLVRGYEQYF | TGTGCCAGCAGCTTAGTTAGGGGCTACGAGCAGTACTTC
many | TRBJ1-1 | TRBV28 | - | CASSPGHPNTEAFF | TGTGCCAGCAGCCCAGGACACCCGAACACTGAAGCTTTCTTT
many | TRBJ2-7 | TRBV28 | TRBD2 | CASSLTSGRAYEQYF | TGTGCCAGCAGTTTAACTAGCGGGAGAGCCTACGAGCAGTACTTC
many | TRBJ2-7 | TRBV9 | TRBD2 | CASSKTSENSYEQYF | TGTGCCAGCAGCAAGACTAGCGAGAACTCCTACGAGCAGTACTTC
few | TRBJ2-6 | TRBV3-1 | - | CASSQEGEGFVSGANVLTF | TGTGCCAGCAGCCAAGAGGGAGAGGGATTTGTTTCTGGGGCCAACGTCCTGACTTTC
many | TRBJ1-1 | TRBV20-1 | - | CSARDFEQLSQAFF | TGCAGTGCTAGAGATTTTGAACAGCTTAGTCAAGCTTTCTTT
few | TRBJ2-4 | TRBV3-1 | - | CASSQAGTGIQYF | TGTGCCAGCAGCCAGGCTGGAACAGGCATTCAGTACTTC
many | TRBJ1-5 | TRBV27 | TRBD1 | CASSREGGFIENQPQHF | TGTGCCAGCAGCCGGGAAGGGGGCTTCATAGAAAATCAGCCCCAGCATTTT
many | TRBJ2-1 | TRBV2 | - | CASSEDADNEQFF | TGTGCCAGCAGTGAAGATGCAGACAATGAGCAGTTCTTC
- | TRBJ2-3 | TRBV20-1 | - | CSARGHSTDTQYF | TGCAGTGCTAGAGGGCACTCCACAGATACGCAGTATTTT
many | TRBJ2-7 | TRBV7-9 | - | CASSPLEREQYF | TGTGCCAGCAGCCCCCTTGAACGCGAGCAGTACTTC
many | TRBJ2-1 | TRBV12-3/TRBV12-4 | TRBD2 | CASAAGGPRNEQFF | TGTGCCAGCGCGGCGGGAGGGCCGCGGAATGAGCAGTTCTTC
many | TRBJ2-1 | TRBV27 | TRBD1 | CASSKGAEQFF | TGTGCCAGCTCTAAGGGGGCTGAGCAGTTCTTC
- | TRBJ1-1 | TRBV20-1 | - | CSAQLGRRHTEAFF | TGCAGTGCTCAGTTGGGGAGACGCCACACTGAAGCTTTCTTT
- | TRBJ2-2 | TRBV28 | TRBD2 | CASSLLGSGELLF | TGTGCCAGCAGTTTATTGGGGAGCGGGGAGCTGCTTTTT
- | TRBJ1-1 | TRBV10-3 | TRBD1 | CAIRATGDRTEAFF | TGTGCCATCAGGGCGACAGGGGATAGAACTGAAGCTTTCTTT
- | TRBJ1-1 | TRBV7-9 | - | CASGISGGGGEVRAMNTEAFF | TGTGCCAGCGGAATTAGTGGGGGGGGGGGAGAGGTGAGGGCTATGAACACTGAAGCTTTCTTT
few | TRBJ2-1 | TRBV27 | - | CATFGSSYNEQFF | TGTGCCACCTTCGGTAGCTCCTACAATGAGCAGTTCTTC
- | TRBJ2-1 | TRBV19 | TRBD2 | CASSIGGLAYYNEQFF | TGTGCCAGTAGTATAGGGGGACTAGCCTACTACAATGAGCAGTTCTTC
many | TRBJ1-2 | TRBV12-3/TRBV12-4 | - | CASSFNMQGHGYTF | TGTGCCAGCAGTTTTAACATGCAGGGTCATGGCTACACCTTC
many | TRBJ1-1 | TRBV7-2 | TRBD1 | CASSHRTGAVNTEAFF | TGTGCCAGCAGCCACCGGACAGGGGCCGTGAACACTGAAGCTTTCTTT
many | TRBJ2-5 | TRBV27 | - | CASSSTGEETQYF | TGTGCCAGCAGTTCGACGGGAGAAGAGACCCAGTACTTC
few | TRBJ2-2 | TRBV6-1 | TRBD2 | CASSGPRTSGSYYTGELFF | TGTGCCAGCAGTGGCCCTAGGACTAGCGGGAGTTATTACACCGGGGAGCTGTTTTTT
- | TRBJ2-1 | TRBV24-1 | - | CATSAQGKVVDNEQFF | TGTGCCACCAGTGCCCAGGGGAAGGTAGTGGACAATGAGCAGTTCTTC
- | TRBJ2-3 | TRBV20-1 | TRBD2 | CSARDPSGRANTQYF | TGCAGTGCTAGAGATCCCAGCGGGAGGGCAAATACGCAGTATTTT
few | TRBJ2-5 | TRBV6-2/TRBV6-3 | TRBD2 | CASSAHPSGTSGRTETQYF | TGTGCCAGCAGTGCCCATCCGTCCGGGACTAGCGGGAGAACGGAGACCCAGTACTTC
many | TRBJ2-1 | TRBV20-1 | - | CSRGSYNEQFF | TGTTCCAGGGGCTCCTACAATGAGCAGTTCTTC
many | TRBJ2-1 | TRBV7-8 | TRBD2 | CASSASLAGGYSNEQFF | TGTGCCAGCAGCGCCAGTTTAGCGGGAGGGTACTCCAATGAGCAGTTCTTC
- | TRBJ2-5 | TRBV29-1 | - | CSVQSTGETQYF | TGCAGCGTTCAATCGACGGGGGAGACCCAGTACTTC
- | TRBJ1-1 | TRBV5-1 | - | CASGKRQMNTEAFF | TGCGCCAGCGGAAAGCGACAAATGAACACTGAAGCTTTCTTT
many | TRBJ2-7 | TRBV6-1 | - | CASSNAGAYEQYF | TGTGCCAGCTCAAACGCGGGCGCCTACGAGCAGTACTTC